This T cell receptor (beta chain) stems from a study of multiple sclerosis patients with progressive multifocal leukoencephalopathy. This sample's time point: 5 to 6 months of natalizumab therapy. Generated by immunoSEQ multiplex PCR, the TCRdb table keeps only in-frame clones and is missing some. The repertoire holds some 31,000 clones, with just under 90% as singletons. Trimming cost V 8 bases and J 6 bases, with 7 bases left between them. Germline lookup yields CDR1 SEHNR and CDR2 FQNEAQ (reference sequence). The CDR3 has 10 residues. The sequence was collected from a human donor with multiple sclerosis. V usage is TRBV7-9 and J usage is TRBJ1-1; D unclear. The source was PBMCs, collected from a patient treated with natalizumab. The CDR3, as DNA: TGTGCCAGCGCCGGGGCTGAAGCTTTCTTT. It translates to CASAGAEAFF.